This TCR beta chain was captured in a study of shared clonotypes between healthy human individuals. Turning to the study itself: Each donor had three CD4 naive, three CD4 memory, two CD8 naive and one CD8 memory plate.

This CDR3 region has 15 residues. CDR1 and CDR2 (germline): SGDLS, YYNGEE. V dropped 7 bases and J dropped 10; count of bases not matched to a gene: 13. This table comes from immunoSEQ multiplex PCR, and its TCRdb copy is limited to in-frame clones, with some not included. The sample has about 2.4 million clones; approximately 94% are singletons. V and J are TRBV9 and TRBJ2-2, with 10 nucleotides matching TRBD2. The source is a man between 18 and 29 years old in good health. Some clones in this sample may be carry-over from other donors' samples. The sequencing input was naive CD4+ T cells from PBMCs. The subset is: CD45RA+ positively selected. CDR3 DNA sequence: TGTGCCAGCGGGGCGCTAGCGGGAGCTTTCTCGGAGCTGTTTTTT. It specifies CASGALAGAFSELFF.